This T cell receptor (beta chain) was recorded in a study of blood T cell repertoires in COVID-19. Original processing methods: By means of reference gene primer amplification, nucleated cell counts were estimated. Profiling relied on immunoSEQ multiplex PCR, and the TCRdb table lists in-frame clones only, not all of them. Clonal size and the V and J genes are those of that table, whereas D and trimming came from the DNA. The repertoire includes 150,000 or so clones, roughly four fifths of them detected once, and nearly 15% sits in the top ten. Trimming left V 2 bases short and J 7 bases short, with 11 bases between. The CDR3 loop spans 13 amino acids. The germline V gene has CDR1 MGHDK and CDR2 SYGVNS.

This receptor was taken from a human donor with acute or convalescent COVID-19. The donor label of this sample is uncertain. The rearrangement uses TRBV25-1 and TRBJ1-2; weak D call: TRBD1 (5 bases). Sample: peripheral blood. The CDR3 nucleotides read TGTGCCAGCAGTGAAGCAGGGCACCCTGGCTACACCTTC. It specifies CASSEAGHPGYTF.